A selection of T cell receptor beta chains follows, all from one sample in a study of T cells in Graves' hyperthyroidism and ophthalmopathy. TCRdb used MiXCR to reprocess the multiplex PCR reads, holding one entry per CDR3 protein. The sample shows around 600,000 distinct CDR3 sequences, over 40% of them seen only once. The sample comprised peripheral blood or thyroid tissue (not recorded which). The receptors come from an adult man with Graves' disease, either hyperthyroidism or ophthalmopathy (not recorded which). CDR3s leave out the opening cysteine and the closing phenylalanine or tryptophan. D genes are given only for firm matches. Clone size is given for some rows only: seen once, a few or many times, or a class if the clone is expanded.

v_call: TRBV20-1
d_call: .
clone_size: many
cdr3_aa: SARGPPYEQY

v_call: TRBV2
d_call: .
clone_size: .
cdr3_aa: ASTGDTSYNSPLH

v_call: TRBV5-1
d_call: TRBD2
clone_size: few
cdr3_aa: ASSLVGGGRGVYEQY

v_call: TRBV29-1
d_call: TRBD1
clone_size: .
cdr3_aa: SVTPGQGAVDYGYT

v_call: TRBV29-1
d_call: .
clone_size: many
cdr3_aa: SVEDFSPSNYGYT

v_call: TRBV7-3
d_call: TRBD2
clone_size: .
cdr3_aa: ASSLNGLVEETQY

v_call: TRBV6-1
d_call: .
clone_size: .
cdr3_aa: ASSETGNSYGYT

v_call: TRBV9
d_call: TRBD1
clone_size: few
cdr3_aa: ASSDSQGENYGYT

v_call: TRBV6-6
d_call: .
clone_size: .
cdr3_aa: ASSSWGGGSHQPQH

v_call: TRBV25-1
d_call: .
clone_size: .
cdr3_aa: ASSEWAGANSPLH

v_call: TRBV29-1
d_call: .
clone_size: many
cdr3_aa: SVEDPGTRDGYT

v_call: TRBV5-1
d_call: .
clone_size: .
cdr3_aa: ASSFRTGRRNEKLF

v_call: TRBV6-1
d_call: .
clone_size: .
cdr3_aa: ASAITGELF

v_call: TRBV12-3/TRBV12-4
d_call: TRBD1
clone_size: few
cdr3_aa: ASSPQGAYSNQPQH